Detailed here is one T cell receptor (beta chain). The same CDR3 also results from other DNA sequences found in this sample. CD45RO-negative, CCR7-positively selected cells formed the naive CD8 fraction, excluding terminally differentiated effector memory CD45RA+ cells. Germline trimming cut 4 bases from V and 3 bases from J; bases unmatched to any gene: 2. The length of the CDR3 is 15 residues. Germline V gives CDR1 SEHNR, CDR2 FQNEAQ (reference sequence). This entry comes from a study of shared clonotypes between healthy human individuals. Libraries were prepared by immunoSEQ multiplex PCR; TCRdb keeps only in-frame clonotypes and omits some of them. Of under 1 million clones in the sample, over 90% were seen once.

This clonotype originated in a man aged 25-40 years in good health. Sequences were obtained from naive CD8+ T cells sorted from blood. This chain uses TRBV7-9 with TRBJ1-4, with 10 bases matching TRBD1. The DNA for the CDR3 is TGTGCCAGCAGCTCGGGGACAGGGGCTAATGAAAAACTGTTTTTT. Translating it yields CASSSGTGANEKLFF.